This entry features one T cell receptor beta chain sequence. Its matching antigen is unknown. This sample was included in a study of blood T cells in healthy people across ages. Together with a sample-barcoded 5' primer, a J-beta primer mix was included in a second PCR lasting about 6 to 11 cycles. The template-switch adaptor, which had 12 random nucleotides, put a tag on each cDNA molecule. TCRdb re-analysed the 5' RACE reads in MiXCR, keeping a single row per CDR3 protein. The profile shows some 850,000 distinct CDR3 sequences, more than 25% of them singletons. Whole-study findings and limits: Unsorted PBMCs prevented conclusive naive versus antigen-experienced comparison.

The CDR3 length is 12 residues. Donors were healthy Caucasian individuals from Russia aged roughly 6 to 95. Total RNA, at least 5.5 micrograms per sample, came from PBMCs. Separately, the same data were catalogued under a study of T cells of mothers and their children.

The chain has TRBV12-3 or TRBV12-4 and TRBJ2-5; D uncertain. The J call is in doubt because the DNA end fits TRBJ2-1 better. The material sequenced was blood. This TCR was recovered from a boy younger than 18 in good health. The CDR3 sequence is CASSLPFHEQFF. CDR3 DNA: TGTGCCAGCAGTTTACCCTTCCATGAGCAGTTCTTC.